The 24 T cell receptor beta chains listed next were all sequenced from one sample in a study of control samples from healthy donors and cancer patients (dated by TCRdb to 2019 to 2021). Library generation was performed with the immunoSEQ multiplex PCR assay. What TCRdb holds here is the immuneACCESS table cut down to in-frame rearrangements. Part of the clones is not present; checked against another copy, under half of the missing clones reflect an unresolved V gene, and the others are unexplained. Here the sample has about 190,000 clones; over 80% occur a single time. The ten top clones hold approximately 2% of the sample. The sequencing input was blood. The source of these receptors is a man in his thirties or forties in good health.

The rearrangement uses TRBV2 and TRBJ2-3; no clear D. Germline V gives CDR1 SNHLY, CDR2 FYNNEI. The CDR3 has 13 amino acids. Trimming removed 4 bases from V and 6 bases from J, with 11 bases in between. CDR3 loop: CASSGPAKDTQYF. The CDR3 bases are TGTGCCAGCAGTGGCCCCGCGAAGGATACGCAGTATTTT.

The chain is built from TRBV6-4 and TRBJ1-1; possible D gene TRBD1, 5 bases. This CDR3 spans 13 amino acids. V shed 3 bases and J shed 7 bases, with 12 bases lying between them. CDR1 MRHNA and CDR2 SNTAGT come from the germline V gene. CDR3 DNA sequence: TGTGCCAGCAGTGATGGGGGGATCAGTGAAGCTTTCTTT. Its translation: CASSDGGISEAFF.

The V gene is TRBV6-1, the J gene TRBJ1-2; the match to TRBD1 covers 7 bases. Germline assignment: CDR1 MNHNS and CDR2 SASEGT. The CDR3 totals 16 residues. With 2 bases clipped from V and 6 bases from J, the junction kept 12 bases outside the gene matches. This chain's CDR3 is CASSESVGKGADGYTF. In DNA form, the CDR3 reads TGTGCCAGCAGTGAAAGCGTGGGGAAGGGGGCGGATGGCTACACCTTC.

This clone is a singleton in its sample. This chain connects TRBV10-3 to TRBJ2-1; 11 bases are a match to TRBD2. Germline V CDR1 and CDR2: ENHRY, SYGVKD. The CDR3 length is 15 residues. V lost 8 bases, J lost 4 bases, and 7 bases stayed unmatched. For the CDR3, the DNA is TGTGCCATCTCCGAACTAGCGGGGGAGTACAATGAGCAGTTCTTC. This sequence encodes CAISELAGEYNEQFF.

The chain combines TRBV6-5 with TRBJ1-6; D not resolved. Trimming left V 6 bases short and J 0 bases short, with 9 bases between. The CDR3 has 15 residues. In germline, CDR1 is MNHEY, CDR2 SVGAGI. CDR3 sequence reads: CASSYESSYNSPLHF. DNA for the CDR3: TGTGCCAGCAGCTACGAGAGCTCCTATAATTCACCCCTCCACTTT.

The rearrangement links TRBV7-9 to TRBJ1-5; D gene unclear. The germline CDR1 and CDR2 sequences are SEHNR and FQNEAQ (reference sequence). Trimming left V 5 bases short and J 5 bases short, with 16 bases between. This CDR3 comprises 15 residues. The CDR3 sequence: CASSRSTATDQPQHF. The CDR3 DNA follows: TGTGCCAGCAGCCGATCCACAGCCACGGATCAGCCCCAGCATTTT.

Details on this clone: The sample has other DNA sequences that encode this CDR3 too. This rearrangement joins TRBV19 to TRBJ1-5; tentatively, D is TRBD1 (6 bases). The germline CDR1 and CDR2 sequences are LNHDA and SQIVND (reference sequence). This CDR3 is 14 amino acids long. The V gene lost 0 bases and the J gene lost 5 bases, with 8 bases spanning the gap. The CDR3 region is CASSIDRGYQPQHF. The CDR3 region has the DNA TGTGCCAGTAGTATAGACAGGGGTTATCAGCCCCAGCATTTT.

This CDR3 reads CASSQGQFSSYEQYF. Here the CDR3 DNA reads TGCGCCAGCAGCCAAGGCCAGTTTAGCAGCTACGAGCAGTACTTC. The chain has TRBV4-1 and TRBJ2-7; D is uncertain. This CDR3 is built from 15 residues. V was cut by 1 base and J by 3 bases, with 13 bases left in between. Germline CDR1 is MGHRA and CDR2 is YSYEKL.

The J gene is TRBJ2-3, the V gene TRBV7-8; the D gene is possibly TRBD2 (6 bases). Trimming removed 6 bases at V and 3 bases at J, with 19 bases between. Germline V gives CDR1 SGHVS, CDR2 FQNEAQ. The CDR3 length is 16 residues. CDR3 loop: CASSPNGWRGTDTQYF. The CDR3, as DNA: TGTGCCAGCAGTCCTAATGGGTGGCGGGGTACAGATACGCAGTATTTT.

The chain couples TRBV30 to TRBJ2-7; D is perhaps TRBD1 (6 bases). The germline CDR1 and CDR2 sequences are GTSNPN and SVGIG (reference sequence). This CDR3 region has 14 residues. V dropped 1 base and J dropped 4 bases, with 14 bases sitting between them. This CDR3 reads CAWSETGNIYEQYF. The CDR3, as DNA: TGTGCCTGGAGTGAAACAGGGAATATATACGAGCAGTACTTC.

The CDR3 is CASSPPAALGYEQYF. In nucleotides, the CDR3 is TGTGCCAGCAGTCCCCCCGCAGCACTAGGGTACGAGCAGTACTTC. The chain employs TRBV6-5 and TRBJ2-7, with D possibly being TRBD2 (5 bases). CDR1 and CDR2 from the germline V gene are MNHEY and SVGAGI. Trimming cost V 5 bases and J 4 bases, with 18 bases left between them. The CDR3 totals 15 residues.

The CDR3 coding sequence is TGTGCCAGCAGCTTAGGAGGACACCAAGGGAGATATGGCTACACCTTC. This translates into CASSLGGHQGRYGYTF. The rearrangement joins TRBV13 to TRBJ1-2; D is perhaps TRBD1 (5 bases). CDR3 length: 16 amino acids. V gave up 0 bases and J gave up 5 bases, with 16 bases separating them. The germline gives CDR1 PRHDT, CDR2 FYEKMQ (reference sequence).

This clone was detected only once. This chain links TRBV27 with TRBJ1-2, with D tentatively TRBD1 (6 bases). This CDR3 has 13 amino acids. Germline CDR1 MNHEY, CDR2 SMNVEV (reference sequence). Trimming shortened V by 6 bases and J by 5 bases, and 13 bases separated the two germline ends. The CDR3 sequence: CASSPTGIYGYTF. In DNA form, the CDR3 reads TGTGCCAGCAGCCCCACAGGGATATATGGCTACACCTTC.

CDR3 loop: CASSAQGMNTEAFF. CDR3 bases: TGCGCCAGCAGCGCCCAGGGGATGAACACTGAAGCTTTCTTT. V usage is TRBV5-1 and J usage is TRBJ1-1; D is possibly TRBD1 (6 bases). This CDR3 is built from 14 residues. V was trimmed by 4 bases and J by 0 bases, leaving 10 bases between them. From germline, CDR1 is SGHRS and CDR2 YFSETQ.

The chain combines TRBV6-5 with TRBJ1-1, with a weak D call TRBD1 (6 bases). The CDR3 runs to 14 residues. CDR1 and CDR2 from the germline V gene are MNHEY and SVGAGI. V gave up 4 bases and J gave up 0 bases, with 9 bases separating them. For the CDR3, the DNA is TGTGCCAGCAGTTCTCGACAGGTGAACACTGAAGCTTTCTTT. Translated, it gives CASSSRQVNTEAFF.

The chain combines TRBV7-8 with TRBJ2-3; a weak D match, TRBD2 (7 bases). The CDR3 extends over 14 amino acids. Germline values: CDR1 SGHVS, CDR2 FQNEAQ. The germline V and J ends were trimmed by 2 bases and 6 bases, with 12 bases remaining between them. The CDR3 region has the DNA TGTGCCAGCAGCTTAATGAGGGGGGGGGATACGCAGTATTTT. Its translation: CASSLMRGGDTQYF.

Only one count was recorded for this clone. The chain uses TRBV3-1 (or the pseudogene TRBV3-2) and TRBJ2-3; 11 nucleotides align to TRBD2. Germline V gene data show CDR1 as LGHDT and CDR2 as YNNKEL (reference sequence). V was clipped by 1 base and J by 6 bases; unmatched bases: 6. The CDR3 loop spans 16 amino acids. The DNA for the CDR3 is TGTGCCAGCAGCCAAGGGTTAGCGGGGGGGGGCGATACGCAGTATTTT. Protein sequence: CASSQGLAGGGDTQYF.

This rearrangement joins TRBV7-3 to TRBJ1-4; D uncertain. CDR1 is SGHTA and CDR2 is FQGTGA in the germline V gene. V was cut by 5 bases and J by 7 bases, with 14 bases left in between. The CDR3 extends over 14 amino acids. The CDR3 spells CASSQTAFSEKLFF. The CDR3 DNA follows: TGTGCCAGCAGCCAAACAGCGTTTAGTGAAAAACTGTTTTTT.

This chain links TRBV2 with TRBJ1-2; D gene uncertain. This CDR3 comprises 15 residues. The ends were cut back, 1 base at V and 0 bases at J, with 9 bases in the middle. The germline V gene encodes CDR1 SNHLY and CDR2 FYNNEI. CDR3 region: CASSEDVRANYGYTF. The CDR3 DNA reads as TGTGCCAGCAGTGAAGATGTACGGGCTAACTATGGCTACACCTTC. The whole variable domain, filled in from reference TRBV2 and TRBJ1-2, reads EPEVTQTPSHQVTQMGQEVILRCVPISNHLYFYWYRQILGQKVEFLVSFYNNEISEKSEIFDDQFSVERPDGSNFTLKIRSTKLEDSAMYFCASSEDVRANYGYTFGSGTRLTVV.

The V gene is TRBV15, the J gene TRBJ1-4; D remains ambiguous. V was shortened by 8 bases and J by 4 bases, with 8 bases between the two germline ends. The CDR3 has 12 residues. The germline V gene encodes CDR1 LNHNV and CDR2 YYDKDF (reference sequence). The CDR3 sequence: CATRRLNEKLFF. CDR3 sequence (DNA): TGTGCCACCCGCCGGCTTAATGAAAAACTGTTTTTT.

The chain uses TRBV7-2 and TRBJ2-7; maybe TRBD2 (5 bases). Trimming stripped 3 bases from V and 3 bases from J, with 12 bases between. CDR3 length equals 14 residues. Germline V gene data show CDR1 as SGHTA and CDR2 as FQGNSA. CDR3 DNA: TGTGCCAGCAGCTTCGTAGGTCGGGGCTACGAGCAGTACTTC. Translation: CASSFVGRGYEQYF. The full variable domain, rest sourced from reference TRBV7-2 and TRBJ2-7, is GAGVSQSPSNKVTEKGKDVELRCDPISGHTALYWYRQSLGQGLEFLIYFQGNSAPDKSGLPSDRFSAERTGGSVSTLTIQRTQQEDSAVYLCASSFVGRGYEQYFGPGTRLTVT.

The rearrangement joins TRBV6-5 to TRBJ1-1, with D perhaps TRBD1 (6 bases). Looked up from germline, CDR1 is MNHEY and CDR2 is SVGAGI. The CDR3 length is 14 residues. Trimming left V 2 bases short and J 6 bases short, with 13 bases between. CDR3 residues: CASSYRGSTAEAFF. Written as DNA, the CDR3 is TGTGCCAGCAGTTACAGGGGGTCGACTGCTGAAGCTTTCTTT.

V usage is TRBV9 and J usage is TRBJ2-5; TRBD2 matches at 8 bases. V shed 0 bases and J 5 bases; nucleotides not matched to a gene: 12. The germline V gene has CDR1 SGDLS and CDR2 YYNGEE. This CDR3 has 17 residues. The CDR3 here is CASSVASGGIMRETQYF. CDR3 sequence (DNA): TGTGCCAGCAGCGTAGCGAGCGGGGGTATTATGCGGGAGACCCAGTACTTC.

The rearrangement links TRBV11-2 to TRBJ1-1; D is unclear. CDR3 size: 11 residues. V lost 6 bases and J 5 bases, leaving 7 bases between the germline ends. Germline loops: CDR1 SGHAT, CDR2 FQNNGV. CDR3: CASRGGTEAFF. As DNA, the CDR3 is TGTGCCAGCAGGGGAGGTACTGAAGCTTTCTTT.